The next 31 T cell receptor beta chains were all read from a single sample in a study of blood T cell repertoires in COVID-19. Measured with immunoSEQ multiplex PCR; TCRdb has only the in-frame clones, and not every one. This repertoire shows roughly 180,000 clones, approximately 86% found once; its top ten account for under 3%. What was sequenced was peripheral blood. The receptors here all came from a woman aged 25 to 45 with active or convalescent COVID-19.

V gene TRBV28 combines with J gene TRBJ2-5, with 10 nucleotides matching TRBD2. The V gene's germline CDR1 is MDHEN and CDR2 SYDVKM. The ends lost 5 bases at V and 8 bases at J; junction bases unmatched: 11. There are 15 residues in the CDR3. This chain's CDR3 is CASSPSGRARETQYF. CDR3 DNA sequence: TGTGCCAGCAGTCCGAGCGGGAGGGCCCGGGAAACCCAGTACTTC.

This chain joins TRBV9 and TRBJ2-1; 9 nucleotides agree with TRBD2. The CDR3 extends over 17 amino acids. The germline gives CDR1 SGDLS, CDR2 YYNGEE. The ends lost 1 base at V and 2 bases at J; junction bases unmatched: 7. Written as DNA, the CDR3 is TGTGCCAGCAGCGTATCCCCAGCGGGGGGAACCTACAATGAGCAGTTCTTC. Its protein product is CASSVSPAGGTYNEQFF.

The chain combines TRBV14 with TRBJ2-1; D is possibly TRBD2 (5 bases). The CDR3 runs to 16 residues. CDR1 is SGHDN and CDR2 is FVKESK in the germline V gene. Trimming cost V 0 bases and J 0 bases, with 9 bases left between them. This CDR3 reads CASSQDTGSSYNEQFF. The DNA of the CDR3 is TGTGCCAGCAGCCAAGATACGGGGAGCTCCTACAATGAGCAGTTCTTC.

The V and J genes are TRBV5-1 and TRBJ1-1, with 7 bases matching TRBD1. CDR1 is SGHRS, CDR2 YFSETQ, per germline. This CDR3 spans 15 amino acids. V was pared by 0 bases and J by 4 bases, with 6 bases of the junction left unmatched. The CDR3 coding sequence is TGCGCCAGCAGCTTGGCAGGGCAGGGGGGCACTGAAGCTTTCTTT. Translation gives CASSLAGQGGTEAFF.

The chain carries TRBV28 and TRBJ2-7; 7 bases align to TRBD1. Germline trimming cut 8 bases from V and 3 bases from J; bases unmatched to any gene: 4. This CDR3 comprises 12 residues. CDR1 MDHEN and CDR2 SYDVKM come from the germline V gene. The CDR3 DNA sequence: TGTGCCAGCTTTCGGACAGGCTACGAGCAGTACTTC. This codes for CASFRTGYEQYF. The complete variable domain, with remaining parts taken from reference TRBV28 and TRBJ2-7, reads DVKVTQSSRYLVKRTGEKVFLECVQDMDHENMFWYRQDPGLGLRLIYFSYDVKMKEKGDIPEGYSVSREKKERFSLILESASTNQTSMYLCASFRTGYEQYFGPGTRLTVT.

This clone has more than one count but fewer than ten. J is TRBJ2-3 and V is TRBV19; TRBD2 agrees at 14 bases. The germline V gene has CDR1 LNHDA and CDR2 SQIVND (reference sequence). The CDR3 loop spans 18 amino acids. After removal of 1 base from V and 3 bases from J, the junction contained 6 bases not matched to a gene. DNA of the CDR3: TGTGCCAGTAGTATAGGACTAGCGGGGGGGCCAGGGACAGATACGCAGTATTTT. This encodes CASSIGLAGGPGTDTQYF.

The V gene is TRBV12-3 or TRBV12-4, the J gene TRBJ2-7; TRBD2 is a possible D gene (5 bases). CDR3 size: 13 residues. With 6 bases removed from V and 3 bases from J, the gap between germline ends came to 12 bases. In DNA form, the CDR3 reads TGTGCCAGCAGCGTAGCGACAATCTACGAGCAGTACTTC. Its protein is CASSVATIYEQYF.

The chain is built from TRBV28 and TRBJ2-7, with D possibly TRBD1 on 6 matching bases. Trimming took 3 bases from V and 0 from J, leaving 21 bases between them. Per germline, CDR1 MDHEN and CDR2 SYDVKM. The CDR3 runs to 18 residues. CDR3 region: CASSFPLRGKKNSYEQYF. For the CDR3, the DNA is TGTGCCAGCAGTTTCCCTCTGAGGGGGAAAAAAAACTCCTACGAGCAGTACTTC.

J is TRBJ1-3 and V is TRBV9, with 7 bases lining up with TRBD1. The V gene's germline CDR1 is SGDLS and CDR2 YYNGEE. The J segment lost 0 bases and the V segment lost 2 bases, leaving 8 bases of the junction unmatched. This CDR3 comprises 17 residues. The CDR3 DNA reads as TGTGCCAGCAGCGTTACCGACAGGGCCCTCTCTGGAAACACCATATATTTT. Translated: CASSVTDRALSGNTIYF.

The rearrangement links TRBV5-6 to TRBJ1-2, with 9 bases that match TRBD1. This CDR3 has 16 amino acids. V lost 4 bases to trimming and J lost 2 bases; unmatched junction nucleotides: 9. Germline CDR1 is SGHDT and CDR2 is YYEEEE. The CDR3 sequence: CASSGQGPIYNYGYTF. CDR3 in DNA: TGTGCCAGCAGCGGACAGGGGCCGATCTACAACTATGGCTACACCTTC.

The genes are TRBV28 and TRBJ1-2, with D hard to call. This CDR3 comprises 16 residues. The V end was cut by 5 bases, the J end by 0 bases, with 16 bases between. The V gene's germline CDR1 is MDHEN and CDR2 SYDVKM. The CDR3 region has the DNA TGTGCCAGCAGTCCTCTCCAGGCCTTAGCTAACTATGGCTACACCTTC. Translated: CASSPLQALANYGYTF.

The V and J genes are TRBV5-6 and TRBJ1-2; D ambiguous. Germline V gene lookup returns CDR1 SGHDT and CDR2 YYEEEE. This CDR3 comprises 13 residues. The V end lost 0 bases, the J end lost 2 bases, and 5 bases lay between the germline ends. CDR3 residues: CASSLGGNYGYTF. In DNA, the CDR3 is TGTGCCAGCAGCTTGGGAGGAAACTATGGCTACACCTTC.

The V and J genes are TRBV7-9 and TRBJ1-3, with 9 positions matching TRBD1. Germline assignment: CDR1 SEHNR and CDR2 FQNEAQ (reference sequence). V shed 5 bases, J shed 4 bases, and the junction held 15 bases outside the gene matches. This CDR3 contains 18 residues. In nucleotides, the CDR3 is TGTGCCAGCAGCACGCGCCCGTTAGGACAGGGGAAAGGAAACACCATATATTTT. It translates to CASSTRPLGQGKGNTIYF.

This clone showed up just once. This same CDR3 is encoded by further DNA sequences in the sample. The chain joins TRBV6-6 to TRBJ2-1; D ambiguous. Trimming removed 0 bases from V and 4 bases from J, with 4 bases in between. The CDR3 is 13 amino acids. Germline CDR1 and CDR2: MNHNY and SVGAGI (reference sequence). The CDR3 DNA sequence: TGTGCCAGCAGTTACTCGAGTTACAATGAGCAGTTCTTC. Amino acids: CASSYSSYNEQFF.

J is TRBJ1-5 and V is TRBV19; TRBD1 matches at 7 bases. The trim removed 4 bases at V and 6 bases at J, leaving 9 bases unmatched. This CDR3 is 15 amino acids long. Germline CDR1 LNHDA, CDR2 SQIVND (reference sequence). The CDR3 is CASSTLTGESQPQHF. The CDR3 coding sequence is TGTGCCAGTAGTACCCTAACAGGGGAGAGTCAGCCCCAGCATTTT.

CDR3 in amino acids: CASSSGGGADYEQYF. The DNA for the CDR3 is TGCGCCAGCAGCTCCGGGGGGGGAGCGGACTACGAGCAGTACTTC. This chain joins TRBV5-1 and TRBJ2-7; the match to TRBD2 covers 8 bases. Germline CDR1 is SGHRS and CDR2 is YFSETQ. With V trimmed by 3 bases and J by 3 bases, 8 bases remained unmatched. The CDR3 is made up of 15 amino acids.

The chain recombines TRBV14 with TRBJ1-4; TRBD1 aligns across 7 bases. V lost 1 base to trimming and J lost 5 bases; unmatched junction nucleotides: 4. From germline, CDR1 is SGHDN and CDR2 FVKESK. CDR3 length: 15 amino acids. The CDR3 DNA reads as TGTGCCAGCAGCCAAGCGGGACAGACGAATGAAAAACTGTTTTTT. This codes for CASSQAGQTNEKLFF.

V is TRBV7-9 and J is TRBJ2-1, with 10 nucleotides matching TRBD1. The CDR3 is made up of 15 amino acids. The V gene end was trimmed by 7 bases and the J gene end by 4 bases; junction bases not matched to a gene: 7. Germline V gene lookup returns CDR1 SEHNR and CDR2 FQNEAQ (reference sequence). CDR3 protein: CASNPRDRGYNEQFF. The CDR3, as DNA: TGTGCCAGCAACCCCCGGGACAGGGGTTACAATGAGCAGTTCTTC.

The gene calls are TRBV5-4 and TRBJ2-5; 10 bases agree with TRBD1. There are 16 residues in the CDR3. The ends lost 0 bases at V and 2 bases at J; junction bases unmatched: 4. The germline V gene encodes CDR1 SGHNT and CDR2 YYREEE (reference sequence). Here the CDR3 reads CASSLGDRGDQETQYF. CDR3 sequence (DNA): TGTGCCAGCAGCTTGGGGGACAGGGGTGATCAAGAGACCCAGTACTTC. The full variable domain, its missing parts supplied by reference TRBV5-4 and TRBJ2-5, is ETGVTQSPTHLIKTRGQQVTLRCSSQSGHNTVSWYQQALGQGPQFIFQYYREEENGRGNFPPRFSGLQFPNYSSELNVNALELDDSALYLCASSLGDRGDQETQYFGPGTRLLVL.

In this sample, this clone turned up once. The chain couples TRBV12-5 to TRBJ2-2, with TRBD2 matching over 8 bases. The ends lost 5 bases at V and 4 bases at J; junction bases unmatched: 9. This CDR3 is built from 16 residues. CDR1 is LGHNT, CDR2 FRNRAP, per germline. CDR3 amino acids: CASGAISGSRTGELFF. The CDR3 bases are TGTGCTAGTGGTGCCATCAGCGGGAGCCGCACCGGGGAGCTGTTTTTT. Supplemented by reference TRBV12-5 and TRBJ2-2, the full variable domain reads DARVTQTPRHKVTEMGQEVTMRCQPILGHNTVFWYRQTMMQGLELLAYFRNRAPLDDSGMPKDRFSAEMPDATLATLKIQPSEPRDSAVYFCASGAISGSRTGELFFGEGSRLTVL.

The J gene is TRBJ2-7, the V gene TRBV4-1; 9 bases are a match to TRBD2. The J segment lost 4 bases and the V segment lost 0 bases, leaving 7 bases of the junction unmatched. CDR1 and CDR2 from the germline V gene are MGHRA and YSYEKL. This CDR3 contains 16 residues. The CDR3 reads CASSQDFGGGAYEQYF. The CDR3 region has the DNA TGCGCCAGCAGCCAAGACTTCGGCGGGGGGGCGTACGAGCAGTACTTC.

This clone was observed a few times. CDR3 sequence reads: CASSQQGRGNIQYF. In DNA, the CDR3 is TGTGCCAGCAGCCAACAAGGTCGCGGAAACATTCAGTACTTC. V and J are TRBV11-2 and TRBJ2-4; D unresolved. Between the trimmed V and J ends, which lost 5 bases and 6 bases, there was a span of 14 bases. The germline V gene has CDR1 SGHAT and CDR2 FQNNGV. The CDR3 is made up of 14 amino acids.

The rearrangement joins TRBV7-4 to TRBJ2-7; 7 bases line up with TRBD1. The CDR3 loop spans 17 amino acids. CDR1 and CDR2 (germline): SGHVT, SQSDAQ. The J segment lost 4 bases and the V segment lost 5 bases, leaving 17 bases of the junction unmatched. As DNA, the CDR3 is TGTGCCAGCAGCGACCCAGGTCGAGGGGGCGGTTGGTACGAGCAGTACTTC. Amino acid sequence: CASSDPGRGGGWYEQYF. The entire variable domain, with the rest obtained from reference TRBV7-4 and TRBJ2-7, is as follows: GAGVSQSPRYKVAKRGRDVALRCDSISGHVTLYWYRQTLGQGSEVLTYSQSDAQRDKSGRPSGRFSAERPERSVSTLKIQRTEQGDSAVYLCASSDPGRGGGWYEQYFGPGTRLTVT.

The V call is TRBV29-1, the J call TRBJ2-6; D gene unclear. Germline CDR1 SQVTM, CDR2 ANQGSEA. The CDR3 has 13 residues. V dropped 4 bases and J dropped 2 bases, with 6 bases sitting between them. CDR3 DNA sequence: TGCAGCGTTGTCAGGACTGGGGCCAACGTCCTGACTTTC. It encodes CSVVRTGANVLTF.

CDR3 in DNA: TGCGCCAGCAGCTTGGACAGGGGGCGTACTGAAGCTTTCTTT. Protein product: CASSLDRGRTEAFF. The chain employs TRBV5-1 and TRBJ1-1; 9 bases align to TRBD1. Germline V CDR1 and CDR2: SGHRS, YFSETQ. CDR3 length equals 14 residues. Trimming cost V 0 bases and J 5 bases; bases outside gene matches: 2.

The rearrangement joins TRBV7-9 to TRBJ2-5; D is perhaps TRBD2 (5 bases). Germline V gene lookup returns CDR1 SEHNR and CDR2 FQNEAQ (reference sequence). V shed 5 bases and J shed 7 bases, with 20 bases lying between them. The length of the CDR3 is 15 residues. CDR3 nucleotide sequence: TGTGCCAGCAGCCCCCGGGAAGGGCCGGCCTTGACCCAGTACTTC. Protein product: CASSPREGPALTQYF.

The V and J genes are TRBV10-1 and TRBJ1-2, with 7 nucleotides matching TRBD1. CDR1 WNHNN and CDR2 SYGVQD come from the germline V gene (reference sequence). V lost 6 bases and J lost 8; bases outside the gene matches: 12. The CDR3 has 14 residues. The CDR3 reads CASSPGRGGAGYTF. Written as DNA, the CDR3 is TGCGCCAGCAGCCCAGGGAGAGGGGGCGCCGGCTACACCTTC.

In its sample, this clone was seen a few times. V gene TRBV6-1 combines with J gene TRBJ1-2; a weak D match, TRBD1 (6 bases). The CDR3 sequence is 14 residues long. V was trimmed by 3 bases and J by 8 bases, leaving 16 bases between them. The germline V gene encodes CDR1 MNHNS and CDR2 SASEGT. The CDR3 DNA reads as TGTGCCAGCAGTGAGAACCCAGGGGTCGGGGGCTACACCTTC. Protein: CASSENPGVGGYTF.

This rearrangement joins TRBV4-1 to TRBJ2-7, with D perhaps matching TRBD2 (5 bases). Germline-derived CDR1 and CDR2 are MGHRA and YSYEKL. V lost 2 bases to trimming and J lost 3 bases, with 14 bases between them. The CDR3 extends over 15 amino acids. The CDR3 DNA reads TGCGCCAGCAGCCAAACCAGCGGAAGGTACTACGAGCAGTACTTC. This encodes CASSQTSGRYYEQYF.

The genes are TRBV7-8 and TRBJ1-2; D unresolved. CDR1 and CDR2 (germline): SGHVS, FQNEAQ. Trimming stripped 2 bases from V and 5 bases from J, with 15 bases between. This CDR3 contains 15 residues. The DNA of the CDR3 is TGTGCCAGCAGCTTAATGTTCGAGTCGGGGTATGGCTACACCTTC. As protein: CASSLMFESGYGYTF.

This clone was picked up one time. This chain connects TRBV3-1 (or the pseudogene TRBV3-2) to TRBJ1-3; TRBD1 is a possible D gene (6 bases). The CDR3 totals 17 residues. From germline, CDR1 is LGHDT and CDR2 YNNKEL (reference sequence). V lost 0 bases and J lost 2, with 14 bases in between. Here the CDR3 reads CASSQDYRQGTGNTIYF. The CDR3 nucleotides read TGTGCCAGCAGCCAAGATTATAGGCAGGGGACTGGAAACACCATATATTTT.